This T cell receptor (beta chain) was found in a study of a mutant IDH1 vaccine in newly diagnosed glioma. Looking at the study overall: Averaging approximately 40 years of age, treated patients were about 62% male and about 38% female. Prior therapy was radiotherapy, temozolomide, or both; most received both. Study-wide results and caveats: Pseudoprogression apparently tracked independently of changes in top peripheral T cell clonotypes.

The J segment lost 4 bases and the V segment lost 5 bases, leaving 0 bases of the junction unmatched. The germline gives CDR1 DFQATT, CDR2 SNEGSKA (reference sequence). CDR3 length: 11 amino acids. To note about this clone: What it recognizes is unknown.

The time point here: baseline, week 1 (first vaccination visit). As to treatment: pre-vaccination baseline after standard-of-care therapy. New astrocytomas of WHO grade 3 or 4 that were IDH1-mutant and ATRX-lost were found in the donors. Generated by immunoSEQ multiplex PCR, the TCRdb table keeps only in-frame clones and is missing some. The sample yields about 98,000 clones, approximately 90% seen once. The origin of this receptor is a woman aged 50 to 60 with glioma. The rearrangement links TRBV20-1 to TRBJ2-7; 9 bases line up with TRBD1. Source: PBMCs, taken from a glioma patient treated with radiotherapy, temozolomide or both. CDR3 protein: CSAGQGYEQYF. The DNA for the CDR3 is TGCAGTGCTGGACAGGGGTACGAGCAGTACTTC.